Below, 32 T cell receptor beta chains from the same sample are listed, as sequenced in a study of PD-1 blockade in classical Hodgkin lymphoma (dated by TCRdb to about 2020). In the paper's terms, the time point label means: cycle 1 day 1 (C1D1), immediately before nivolumab initiation. All trial patients had relapsed after autologous stem cell transplantation, with cohorts A, B and C differing in prior brentuximab vedotin exposure. Library method: the immunoSEQ multiplex PCR assay. Held by TCRdb, this immuneACCESS table contains in-frame sequences only and omits some clones. Under half of the omission traces to an unresolved V gene where checked; the cause of the rest is unknown. The sample profile shows some 96,000 clones; roughly 92% of them were found once. The ten most abundant clones make up 2.8% of the sample. The specimen comprised peripheral blood mononuclear cells (PBMCs), sampled at baseline. The receptor set was obtained from a human donor with classical Hodgkin lymphoma.

The genes are TRBV27 and TRBJ2-3; the D gene is possibly TRBD1 (5 bases). Trimming stripped 2 bases from V and 0 bases from J, with 18 bases between. The CDR3 has 18 amino acids. Germline assignment: CDR1 MNHEY and CDR2 SMNVEV (reference sequence). The CDR3 protein is CASSLVGRLRGSTDTQYF. For the CDR3, the DNA is TGTGCCAGCAGTTTAGTGGGCAGGTTAAGGGGCAGCACAGATACGCAGTATTTT.

The V call is TRBV27, the J call TRBJ1-5; TRBD1 aligns across 7 bases. Germline V CDR1 and CDR2: MNHEY, SMNVEV (reference sequence). The trim removed 5 bases at V and 4 bases at J, leaving 5 bases unmatched. There are 14 residues in the CDR3. CDR3: CASSRQGGNQPQHF. For the CDR3, the DNA is TGTGCCAGCAGTAGACAGGGAGGGAATCAGCCCCAGCATTTT.

The chain carries TRBV10-3 and TRBJ1-1; D ambiguous. Germline V CDR1 and CDR2: ENHRY, SYGVKD. Trimming left V 10 bases short and J 0 bases short, with 30 bases between. CDR3 size: 19 residues. CDR3 residues: CARNVTQRGGSEMNTEAFF. CDR3 coding DNA: TGTGCCAGAAATGTGACCCAAAGAGGAGGGTCTGAAATGAACACTGAAGCTTTCTTT.

The J gene is TRBJ1-1, the V gene TRBV28, with 7 bases that match TRBD1. V dropped 3 bases and J dropped 3; count of bases not matched to a gene: 7. Germline loops: CDR1 MDHEN, CDR2 SYDVKM. The CDR3 sequence is 15 residues long. The CDR3 protein is CASSFLDRADTEAFF. DNA for the CDR3: TGTGCCAGCAGTTTCCTAGACAGGGCGGACACTGAAGCTTTCTTT.

V and J are TRBV30 and TRBJ1-4; D is ambiguous. The CDR3 is 11 residues long. The germline V gene encodes CDR1 GTSNPN and CDR2 SVGIG (reference sequence). Trimming removed 2 bases at V and 3 bases at J, with 1 base between. This CDR3 is CAWSPNEKLFF. Written as DNA, the CDR3 is TGTGCCTGGAGTCCTAATGAAAAACTGTTTTTT.

As concerns this clone: Germline is not matched at one junction end, which may reflect a read error. The rearrangement links TRBV29-1 to TRBJ1-2; D might be TRBD1 (5 bases). The CDR3 has 15 amino acids. Germline assignment: CDR1 SQVTM and CDR2 ANQGSEA. The CDR3 here is CSVERGSLANYGCTF. CDR3 DNA sequence: TGCAGCGTTGAGCGGGGCAGCCTAGCTAACTATGGCTGCACCTTC.

CDR3 DNA sequence: TGCGCCAGCAGCTTGACGAGGGGTGGGGAGCTGTTTTTT. It is translated as CASSLTRGGELFF. The rearrangement links TRBV5-1 to TRBJ2-2; D tentatively reads TRBD1 or TRBD2 (5 bases each). The CDR3 is 13 residues long. The V gene lost 1 base and the J gene lost 8 bases, with 9 bases spanning the gap. From germline, CDR1 is SGHRS and CDR2 YFSETQ.

The V call is TRBV11-2, the J call TRBJ2-7; D unclear. The germline gives CDR1 SGHAT, CDR2 FQNNGV. Trimming removed 1 base from V and 0 bases from J, with 13 bases in between. CDR3 length: 16 amino acids. The DNA of the CDR3 is TGTGCCAGCAGCTTAGTCCCAGGCTCAAGCTCCTACGAGCAGTACTTC. Protein sequence: CASSLVPGSSSYEQYF.

The chain is built from TRBV5-1 and TRBJ2-7, with 8 nucleotides matching TRBD2. The J segment lost 5 bases and the V segment lost 4 bases, leaving 5 bases of the junction unmatched. The CDR3 sequence is 13 residues long. Germline assignment: CDR1 SGHRS and CDR2 YFSETQ. Here the CDR3 reads CASSLQLADEQYF. In DNA form, the CDR3 reads TGCGCCAGCAGCCTACAACTAGCGGACGAGCAGTACTTC.

This chain connects TRBV5-1 to TRBJ2-7; 8 bases match TRBD2. J lost 5 bases, V lost 4 bases, and 8 bases had no gene match. Germline CDR1 reads SGHRS; CDR2 reads YFSETQ. The CDR3 is 14 residues long. In DNA form, the CDR3 reads TGCGCCAGCAGCGGTACGGGGGGGAGGAACGAGCAGTACTTC. Translation: CASSGTGGRNEQYF.

Note on this clone: Its ends do not fully match the called genes, so a read error is possible. The chain's CDR3 is CASSPLPDSYSSPLHF. The CDR3 nucleotides are TGTGCCAGCAGTCCCCTCCCGGACAGCTATAGTTCACCCCTCCACTTT. This chain connects TRBV27 to TRBJ1-6; the D gene is possibly TRBD1 (6 bases). The CDR3 consists of 16 residues. Germline V CDR1 and CDR2: MNHEY, SMNVEV (reference sequence).

The chain links TRBV28 to TRBJ2-7; a weak D match, TRBD2 (5 bases). CDR3 length: 13 amino acids. The V end was cut by 2 bases, the J end by 3 bases, with 8 bases between. The V gene's germline CDR1 is MDHEN and CDR2 SYDVKM. The CDR3 protein is CASSLTLVYEQYF. CDR3 DNA sequence: TGTGCCAGCAGTTTAACACTAGTCTACGAGCAGTACTTC.

The chain recombines TRBV11-1 with TRBJ2-1, with 7 bases that match TRBD2. CDR3 length: 15 residues. Trimming at V came to 2 bases and at J to 5 bases, leaving 6 bases not matched to a gene. Germline V gene sequence: CDR1 SGHAT, CDR2 FQDESV (reference sequence). CDR3 in amino acids: CASSLRSGRNNEQFF. As DNA, the CDR3 is TGTGCCAGCAGCTTACGTAGCGGGCGAAACAATGAGCAGTTCTTC.

This chain joins TRBV7-9 and TRBJ1-4; the match to TRBD1 covers 8 bases. The CDR3 consists of 16 residues. J was trimmed by 7 bases and V by 8 bases; bases with no gene match: 15. Looked up from germline, CDR1 is SEHNR and CDR2 is FQNEAQ (reference sequence). The CDR3 reads CASPLGKKGQGEKLFF. CDR3 DNA sequence: TGTGCCAGCCCCTTGGGAAAGAAAGGACAGGGTGAAAAACTGTTTTTT.

V usage is TRBV28 and J usage is TRBJ2-3; the D gene is possibly TRBD1 (5 bases). Germline CDR1 MDHEN, CDR2 SYDVKM. This CDR3 comprises 15 residues. The ends were cut back, 6 bases at V and 2 bases at J, with 15 bases in the middle. The CDR3 region has the DNA TGTGCCAGCAGAAGACCTCAGGGCCTCACAGATACGCAGTATTTT. This encodes CASRRPQGLTDTQYF.

The rearrangement links TRBV4-1 to TRBJ1-4; TRBD1 aligns across 7 bases. The ends lost 4 bases at V and 4 bases at J; junction bases unmatched: 6. The germline gives CDR1 MGHRA, CDR2 YSYEKL. This CDR3 has 15 residues. CDR3 in DNA: TGCGCCAGCAGCCGAACAGGGGCTGATAATGAAAAACTGTTTTTT. It encodes CASSRTGADNEKLFF.

The chain is built from TRBV2 and TRBJ2-2; D perhaps matches TRBD2 (5 bases). Germline V lookup: CDR1 SNHLY, CDR2 FYNNEI. The CDR3 has 14 residues. Trimming removed 2 bases from V and 3 bases from J, with 7 bases in between. CDR3 residues: CASSELAHTGELFF. The CDR3 nucleotides are TGTGCCAGCAGTGAACTAGCTCACACCGGGGAGCTGTTTTTT.

The chain links TRBV27 to TRBJ2-3; no reliable D call. Germline V lookup: CDR1 MNHEY, CDR2 SMNVEV (reference sequence). The V gene lost 5 bases and the J gene lost 2 bases, with 11 bases spanning the gap. The CDR3 loop spans 14 amino acids. DNA for the CDR3: TGTGCCAGCAGTCCGCTCGTCGACACAGATACGCAGTATTTT. It specifies CASSPLVDTDTQYF.

The chain is built from TRBV20-1 and TRBJ2-2; D unclear. The germline V and J ends were trimmed by 3 bases and 7 bases, with 6 bases remaining between them. The CDR3 is 11 amino acids. Germline values: CDR1 DFQATT, CDR2 SNEGSKA (reference sequence). CDR3 region: CSASLVGELFF. The DNA for the CDR3 is TGCAGTGCTAGTCTTGTCGGGGAGCTGTTTTTT.

The rearrangement joins TRBV29-1 to TRBJ1-2, with 8 bases lining up with TRBD1. The V gene end was trimmed by 7 bases and the J gene end by 3 bases; junction bases not matched to a gene: 13. Germline CDR1 reads SQVTM; CDR2 reads ANQGSEA. The CDR3 is 15 amino acids. The CDR3 nucleotides read TGCAGCGCCCCCGGGCCGGCAGGGGGCGACTATGGCTACACCTTC. The encoded protein is CSAPGPAGGDYGYTF.

The chain couples TRBV7-9 to TRBJ2-1; 10 nucleotides match TRBD2. With 5 bases clipped from V and 14 bases from J, the junction kept 15 bases outside the gene matches. The CDR3 sequence is 15 residues long. The V gene's germline CDR1 is SEHNR and CDR2 FQNEAQ (reference sequence). The CDR3 protein is CASSRRTSGNELEFF. DNA for the CDR3: TGTGCCAGCAGCCGACGGACTAGCGGCAATGAGTTGGAGTTCTTC.

The V and J genes are TRBV7-2 and TRBJ2-3; 7 bases are a match to TRBD2. V lost 3 bases, J lost 2 bases, and 5 bases stayed unmatched. The CDR3 has 15 amino acids. Per the germline V gene, CDR1 is SGHTA and CDR2 is FQGNSA. CDR3 in DNA: TGTGCCAGCAGCTTGTCTAGCGGCCTCACAGATACGCAGTATTTT. Residues: CASSLSSGLTDTQYF.

The CDR3 loop reads CASMQETNYGYTF. The CDR3 coding sequence is TGTGCCAGCATGCAGGAAACTAACTATGGCTACACCTTC. The genes are TRBV2 and TRBJ1-2; no clear D. Germline V CDR1 and CDR2: SNHLY, FYNNEI. The V and J ends lost 7 bases and 0 bases respectively, with 9 bases between them. The CDR3 length is 13 residues. Supplemented by reference TRBV2 and TRBJ1-2, the full variable domain reads EPEVTQTPSHQVTQMGQEVILRCVPISNHLYFYWYRQILGQKVEFLVSFYNNEISEKSEIFDDQFSVERPDGSNFTLKIRSTKLEDSAMYFCASMQETNYGYTFGSGTRLTVV.

This chain connects TRBV30 to TRBJ2-1; perhaps TRBD1 as D (7 bases). Germline lookup yields CDR1 GTSNPN and CDR2 SVGIG (reference sequence). Trimming left V 1 base short and J 8 bases short, with 18 bases between. The CDR3 length is 15 residues. The CDR3 loop is CAWSDLALRGDEQFF. CDR3 bases: TGTGCCTGGAGTGATCTAGCGCTCAGGGGGGATGAGCAGTTCTTC. The entire variable domain, with the rest obtained from reference TRBV30 and TRBJ2-1, is as follows: SQTIHQWPATLVQPVGSPLSLECTVEGTSNPNLYWYRQAAGRGLQLLFYSVGIGQISSEVPQNLSASRPQDRQFILSSKKLLLSDSGFYLCAWSDLALRGDEQFFGPGTRLTVL.

The chain recombines TRBV15 with TRBJ1-2; TRBD1 matches at 9 bases. The CDR3 covers 16 residues. With V trimmed by 0 bases and J by 8 bases, 10 bases remained unmatched. Germline lookup yields CDR1 LNHNV and CDR2 YYDKDF (reference sequence). CDR3 coding DNA: TGTGCCACCAGCAGAGACTGGGCACAGGGGGCAAGGGGCTACACCTTC. It translates to CATSRDWAQGARGYTF. Supplemented by reference TRBV15 and TRBJ1-2, the full variable domain reads DAMVIQNPRYQVTQFGKPVTLSCSQTLNHNVMYWYQQKSSQAPKLLFHYYDKDFNNEADTPDNFQSRRPNTSFCFLDIRSPGLGDTAMYLCATSRDWAQGARGYTFGSGTRLTVV.

Here the CDR3 reads CASSDPPGQRWTEAFF. Here the CDR3 DNA reads TGTGCCAGCAGTGACCCTCCAGGGCAAAGGTGGACTGAAGCTTTCTTT. This rearrangement joins TRBV2 to TRBJ1-1; weak D call: TRBD1 (5 bases). V gave up 3 bases and J gave up 5 bases, with 19 bases separating them. The CDR3 loop spans 16 amino acids. Per the germline V gene, CDR1 is SNHLY and CDR2 is FYNNEI.

This chain links TRBV7-3 with TRBJ2-1; D might be TRBD1 (6 bases). CDR1 and CDR2 (germline): SGHTA, FQGTGA. Trimming pared 2 bases from V and 4 bases from J, leaving 15 bases between. The CDR3 extends over 16 amino acids. DNA for the CDR3: TGTGCCAGCAGCTTAGGGGGCCAAGGGGTTTACAATGAGCAGTTCTTC. It translates to CASSLGGQGVYNEQFF.

The rearrangement links TRBV5-6 to TRBJ2-7; tentatively, D is TRBD1 or TRBD2 (7 bases each). In germline, CDR1 is SGHDT, CDR2 YYEEEE. Trimming shortened V by 1 base and J by 1 base, and 15 bases separated the two germline ends. This CDR3 spans 16 amino acids. CDR3 loop: CASSLLGGGGSYEQYF. CDR3 nucleotide sequence: TGTGCCAGCAGCTTGTTAGGGGGCGGGGGATCCTACGAGCAGTACTTC.

The chain uses TRBV12-5 and TRBJ1-5; possibly TRBD1 for D (6 bases). The CDR3 is made up of 15 amino acids. Germline V gene data show CDR1 as LGHNT and CDR2 as FRNRAP. The V end was cut by 4 bases, the J end by 6 bases, with 16 bases between. The CDR3 DNA reads TGTGCTAGTGGTTCCCCACAGGGTCCCGGTCAGCCCCAGCATTTT. It codes for CASGSPQGPGQPQHF.

The CDR3 DNA is TGTGCCTGGAGTCCCACCTTCGGACGGGAGGGCCGGTACGAGCAGTACTTC. It is translated as CAWSPTFGREGRYEQYF. The V gene is TRBV30, the J gene TRBJ2-7, with TRBD2 identical over 8 bases. CDR1 and CDR2 from the germline V gene are GTSNPN and SVGIG (reference sequence). Trimming removed 2 bases from V and 4 bases from J; junction bases left unmatched: 16. CDR3 size: 17 residues. The variable domain in full, completed from reference TRBV30 and TRBJ2-7, reads SQTIHQWPATLVQPVGSPLSLECTVEGTSNPNLYWYRQAAGRGLQLLFYSVGIGQISSEVPQNLSASRPQDRQFILSSKKLLLSDSGFYLCAWSPTFGREGRYEQYFGPGTRLTVT.

The genes are TRBV5-4 and TRBJ1-1, with D unresolved. Trimming took off 1 base at V and 4 bases at J, with 2 bases between the two ends. The CDR3 sequence is 11 residues long. The germline V gene encodes CDR1 SGHNT and CDR2 YYREEE (reference sequence). CDR3 in DNA: TGTGCCAGCAGCTTGAGCACTGAAGCTTTCTTT. Residues: CASSLSTEAFF. Looking up the rest from reference TRBV5-4 and TRBJ1-1 gives the full variable domain: ETGVTQSPTHLIKTRGQQVTLRCSSQSGHNTVSWYQQALGQGPQFIFQYYREEENGRGNFPPRFSGLQFPNYSSELNVNALELDDSALYLCASSLSTEAFFGQGTRLTVV.

The chain joins TRBV27 to TRBJ2-7, with 8 bases that match TRBD2. This CDR3 contains 16 residues. Looked up from germline, CDR1 is MNHEY and CDR2 is SMNVEV (reference sequence). Germline trimming cut 3 bases from V and 3 bases from J; bases unmatched to any gene: 10. CDR3 DNA: TGTGCCAGCAGTTTCTCAGCGGGAGAGAGCCTCTACGAGCAGTACTTC. As protein: CASSFSAGESLYEQYF.